This T cell receptor (beta chain) was sequenced for a study of early T cells in non-severe SARS-CoV-2 infection. As for the study in general: With bulk RNA from unsorted whole blood as input, sequencing yielded unpaired chains. Regarding the study as a whole: Matching with VDJdb favored anti-spike CD8 responses (missing private and CD4 specificities).

Each CDR3 protein is one row after TCRdb ran MiXCR on the 5' RACE reads. Of roughly 80,000 distinct CDR3 sequences detected, approximately 10% appear once; the ten largest clones hold approximately 12%. This clonotype was seen only a few times. Its antigen is undetermined. Germline V gives CDR1 SQVTM, CDR2 ANQGSEA. CDR3 length equals 11 residues. V was trimmed by 3 bases and J by 8 bases, leaving 10 bases between them. This clonotype was sampled from an adult who was a healthcare worker with PCR-confirmed SARS-CoV-2 infection or an uninfected control (not recorded which). The material was whole blood, obtained at baseline. This rearrangement joins TRBV29-1 to TRBJ1-2; D is unresolved. The CDR3 DNA reads as TGCAGCGTTGACGGGATGTGGGGCTACACCTTC. The encoded protein is CSVDGMWGYTF.